The rows below give T cell receptor beta chains drawn from one sample of a study of post-analysis software for immune sequencing data. One entry per CDR3 protein, called by TCRdb with MiXCR from the PCR reads. Found here are some 370,000 distinct CDR3 sequences, around 33% of them singletons; the top ten hold 13%. The material sequenced was blood. Receptor source: a girl between 5 and 17 years old with multiple sclerosis. CDR3s leave out the opening cysteine and the closing phenylalanine or tryptophan. The D gene is left open where the match is weak. The listing skips clone size in some rows; elsewhere it reads once, few, many or a size class.

clone size	V gene	D gene	J gene	CDR3 protein
few	TRBV6-5	-	TRBJ2-1	ASSYDGGEQF
few	TRBV19	-	TRBJ1-6	ASSILTGGSPLH
once	TRBV7-6	TRBD1	TRBJ2-7	ASSLGQGGAIEQY
-	TRBV7-8	-	TRBJ1-1	ASSERQTPMNTEAF
-	TRBV5-1	TRBD2	TRBJ2-7	ASSFGLAGDYEQY
-	TRBV6-5	-	TRBJ2-3	ASSWDLSSQEDTQY
-	TRBV9	-	TRBJ1-5	ASSVGTNQPQH
-	TRBV29-1	-	TRBJ2-7	SVGDGIYEQY
few	TRBV6-2/TRBV6-3	-	TRBJ2-7	ASSYYGTPYEQY
-	TRBV4-1	-	TRBJ2-5	ASSQDPRRVSETQY
-	TRBV7-2	-	TRBJ1-1	ASSLRQGEAF
-	TRBV3-1	TRBD1	TRBJ1-2	ASSRSGGGSYGYT
few	TRBV4-3	TRBD1	TRBJ1-1	ASSSHRGPMNTEAF
-	TRBV7-6	TRBD2	TRBJ2-7	ASSPRGLGGEQY
few	TRBV21-1	-	TRBJ2-5	ASSRDEGKETQY
-	TRBV28	TRBD2	TRBJ2-3	ASKGGPTDTQY
-	TRBV29-1	-	TRBJ1-1	SVAQDLAF
few	TRBV12-3/TRBV12-4	TRBD2	TRBJ2-3	ASSFGELAGVTTQY
-	TRBV3-1	-	TRBJ2-7	ASSQRAYEQY
many	TRBV7-3	-	TRBJ2-7	ASSLSPAYEQY
many	TRBV5-1	-	TRBJ1-6	ASSLEDPGNSPLH
-	TRBV9	-	TRBJ1-2	ASSVEVGYGYT
once	TRBV7-2	-	TRBJ2-3	ASSPTGGGTYTQY
-	TRBV7-2	-	TRBJ1-5	TSSLQGFGQPQH
-	TRBV7-3	TRBD2	TRBJ2-3	ASRMTSGTRTDTQY
few	TRBV12-3/TRBV12-4	-	TRBJ1-2	ASSSDTLSSYT
-	TRBV7-3	-	TRBJ2-1	ASSLPGAPFNEQF
-	TRBV12-3/TRBV12-4	-	TRBJ2-1	ASSLRWGRGSEQF
-	TRBV12-3/TRBV12-4	-	TRBJ1-6	ASSFGSPLH
-	TRBV6-6	-	TRBJ2-3	ASMTKRTDTQY
few	TRBV27	-	TRBJ1-2	ASSQIGSQAYGYT
many	TRBV6-1	-	TRBJ2-5	ASSRGGQETQY
-	TRBV20-1	TRBD2	TRBJ2-1	SASKAGVNYNEQF
-	TRBV6-5	TRBD1	TRBJ1-2	ASSRTDRGRGYT
-	TRBV14	-	TRBJ2-2	ASSQGPYRTGELF
-	TRBV6-6	TRBD2	TRBJ2-1	ASSGSERGAVNEQF
-	TRBV28	-	TRBJ2-3	ASSSRGEDTQY
-	TRBV27	TRBD1	TRBJ2-7	ASSSVGQGHSSYEQY
-	TRBV20-1	-	TRBJ1-1	SAGGRTEAF
-	TRBV7-8	-	TRBJ1-1	ASSLAEATVTEAF
-	TRBV2	TRBD1	TRBJ2-5	ASGSRLTGQGPQETQY
-	TRBV5-1	-	TRBJ2-7	ASGPPDWNEQY
few	TRBV7-3	TRBD2	TRBJ2-1	ASSSGGAIREQF
-	TRBV27	-	TRBJ2-7	ASRQISSYEQY
few	TRBV4-1	-	TRBJ1-2	ASSPRGGATYGYT
few	TRBV7-9	-	TRBJ1-2	ASSSWQGFKEHGYT
few	TRBV7-3	-	TRBJ2-3	ASSLEWGADTQY
-	TRBV5-1	TRBD2	TRBJ2-5	ASSPQRGARETQY
few	TRBV4-2	-	TRBJ1-5	ASSQDRAHGSNQPQH
-	TRBV12-3/TRBV12-4	-	TRBJ1-1	ATQGSTEAF
-	TRBV7-8	TRBD2	TRBJ2-5	ASSSLAGDQETQY
many	TRBV9	-	TRBJ2-1	ASSVQTSYNEQF
-	TRBV13	-	TRBJ2-7	ASSPQGVEQY
-	TRBV7-2	TRBD1	TRBJ1-4	ASSLLTGATNEKLF
once	TRBV5-6	-	TRBJ1-4	ASGTTPPTTNEKLF